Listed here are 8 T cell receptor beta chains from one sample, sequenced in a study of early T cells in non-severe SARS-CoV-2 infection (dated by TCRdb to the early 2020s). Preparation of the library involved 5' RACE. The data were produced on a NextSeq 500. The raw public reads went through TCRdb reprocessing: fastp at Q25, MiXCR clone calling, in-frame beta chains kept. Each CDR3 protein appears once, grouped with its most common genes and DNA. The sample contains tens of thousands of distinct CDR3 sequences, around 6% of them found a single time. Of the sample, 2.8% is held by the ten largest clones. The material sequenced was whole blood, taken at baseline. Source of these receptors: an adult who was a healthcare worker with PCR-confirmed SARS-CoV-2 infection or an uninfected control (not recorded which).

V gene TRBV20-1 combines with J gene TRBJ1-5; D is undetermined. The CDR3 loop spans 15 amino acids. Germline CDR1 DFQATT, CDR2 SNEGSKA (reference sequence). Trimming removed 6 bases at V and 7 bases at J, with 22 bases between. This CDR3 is CSAPDAAPVGQPQHF. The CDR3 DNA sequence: TGCAGTGCACCTGACGCAGCCCCCGTAGGACAGCCCCAGCATTTT.

The CDR3 spells CASSPAADSSYEQYF. CDR3 coding DNA: TGTGCCAGCAGCCCCGCAGCCGACAGTTCCTACGAGCAGTACTTC. The J gene is TRBJ2-7, the V gene TRBV3-2; the D segment call TRBD1 is taken from the table without a DNA check. TRBV3-2 is designated a pseudogene. The CDR3 sequence is 15 residues long.

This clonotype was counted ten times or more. The CDR3 protein is CASSVDPGVTTEAFF. CDR3 sequence (DNA): TGTGCCAGCAGCGTAGACCCAGGGGTGACCACTGAAGCTTTCTTT. The rearrangement joins TRBV9 to TRBJ1-1; tentative D call: TRBD1 (6 bases). The germline CDR1 and CDR2 sequences are SGDLS and YYNGEE. This CDR3 comprises 15 residues. V was shortened by 0 bases and J by 4 bases, with 13 bases between the two germline ends. The variable domain in full, with the rest retrieved from reference TRBV9 and TRBJ1-1, is DSGVTQTPKHLITATGQRVTLRCSPRSGDLSVYWYQQSLDQGLQFLIQYYNGEERAKGNILERFSAQQFPDLHSELNLSSLELGDSALYFCASSVDPGVTTEAFFGQGTRLTVV.

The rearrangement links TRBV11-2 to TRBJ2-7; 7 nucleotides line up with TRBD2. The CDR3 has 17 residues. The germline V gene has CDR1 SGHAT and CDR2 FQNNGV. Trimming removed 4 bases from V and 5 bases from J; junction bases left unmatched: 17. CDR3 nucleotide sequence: TGTGCCAGCAGCTCGCCCGTTCATGGTGGTGCGGGGGACGAGCAGTACTTC. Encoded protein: CASSSPVHGGAGDEQYF.

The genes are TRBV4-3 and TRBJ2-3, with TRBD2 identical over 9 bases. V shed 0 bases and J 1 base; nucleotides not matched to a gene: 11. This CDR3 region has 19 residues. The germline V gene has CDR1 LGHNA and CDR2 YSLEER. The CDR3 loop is CASSQEALLAGGGTDTQYF. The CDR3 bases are TGCGCCAGCAGCCAAGAAGCCCTCCTGGCGGGGGGGGGCACAGATACGCAGTATTTT.

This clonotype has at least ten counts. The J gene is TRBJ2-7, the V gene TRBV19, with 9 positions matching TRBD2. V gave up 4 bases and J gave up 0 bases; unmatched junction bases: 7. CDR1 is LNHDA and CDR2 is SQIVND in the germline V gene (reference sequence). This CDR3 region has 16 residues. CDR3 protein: CASSTGTSLSSYEQYF. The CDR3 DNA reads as TGTGCCAGTAGTACCGGGACTAGCTTGAGCTCCTACGAGCAGTACTTC.

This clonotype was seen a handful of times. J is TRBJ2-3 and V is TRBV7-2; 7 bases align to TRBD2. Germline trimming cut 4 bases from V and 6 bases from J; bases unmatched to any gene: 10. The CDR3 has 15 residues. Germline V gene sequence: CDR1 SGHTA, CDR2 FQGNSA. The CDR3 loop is CASSSVRLARDTQYF. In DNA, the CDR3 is TGTGCCAGCAGCTCGGTCAGACTAGCTCGGGATACGCAGTATTTT. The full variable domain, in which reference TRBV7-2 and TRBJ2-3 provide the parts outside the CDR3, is GAGVSQSPSNKVTEKGKDVELRCDPISGHTALYWYRQSLGQGLEFLIYFQGNSAPDKSGLPSDRFSAERTGGSVSTLTIQRTQQEDSAVYLCASSSVRLARDTQYFGPGTRLTVL.

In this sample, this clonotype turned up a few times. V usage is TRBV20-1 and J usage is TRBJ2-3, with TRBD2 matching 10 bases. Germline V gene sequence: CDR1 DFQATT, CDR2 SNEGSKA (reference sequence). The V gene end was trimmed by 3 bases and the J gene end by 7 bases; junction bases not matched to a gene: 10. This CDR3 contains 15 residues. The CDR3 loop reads CSASVPSGGAYTQYF. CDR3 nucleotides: TGCAGTGCTAGCGTGCCTAGCGGGGGTGCGTATACGCAGTATTTT.